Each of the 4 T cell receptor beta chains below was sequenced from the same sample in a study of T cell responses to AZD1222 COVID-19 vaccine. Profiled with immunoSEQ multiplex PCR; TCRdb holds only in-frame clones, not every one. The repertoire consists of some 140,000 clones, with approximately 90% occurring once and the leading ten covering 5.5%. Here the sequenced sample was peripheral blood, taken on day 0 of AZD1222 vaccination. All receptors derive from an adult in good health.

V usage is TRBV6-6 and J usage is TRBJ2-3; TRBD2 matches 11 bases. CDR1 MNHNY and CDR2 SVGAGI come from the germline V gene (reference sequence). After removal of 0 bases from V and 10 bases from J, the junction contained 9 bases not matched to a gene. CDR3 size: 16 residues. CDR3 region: CASSYSKLAGEISQYF. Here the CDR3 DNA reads TGTGCCAGCAGTTACTCGAAACTAGCGGGAGAGATATCGCAGTATTTT.

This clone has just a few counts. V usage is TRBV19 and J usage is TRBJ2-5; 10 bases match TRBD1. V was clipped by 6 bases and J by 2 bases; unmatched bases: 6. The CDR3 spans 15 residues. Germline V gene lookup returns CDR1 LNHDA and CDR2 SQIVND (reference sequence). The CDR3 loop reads CASSDWDRGQETQYF. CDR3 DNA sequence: TGTGCCAGTAGCGACTGGGACAGGGGACAAGAGACCCAGTACTTC.

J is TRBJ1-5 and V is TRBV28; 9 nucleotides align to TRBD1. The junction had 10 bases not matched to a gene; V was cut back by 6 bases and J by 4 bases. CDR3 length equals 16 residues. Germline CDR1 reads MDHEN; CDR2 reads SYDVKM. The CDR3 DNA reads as TGTGCCAGCAGACAAGCCGGGACAGGGTTAAATCAGCCCCAGCATTTT. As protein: CASRQAGTGLNQPQHF.

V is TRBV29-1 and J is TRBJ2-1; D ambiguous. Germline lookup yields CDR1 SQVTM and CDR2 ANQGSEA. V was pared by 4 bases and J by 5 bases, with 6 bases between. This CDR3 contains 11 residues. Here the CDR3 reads CSVAVHNEQFF. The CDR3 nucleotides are TGCAGCGTTGCGGTCCACAATGAGCAGTTCTTC.